The 9 T cell receptor beta chains presented below share a single source sample, sequenced in a study of T cell responses to AZD1222 COVID-19 vaccine. Repertoires were generated with immunoSEQ multiplex PCR, while TCRdb's copy carries only in-frame clones and drops some. The sample lists almost 50,000 clones, 65% to 85% seen once, with roughly 22% in the top ten. Sequenced material: peripheral blood, taken on day 0 of MenACWY control vaccination. These receptors came from an adult in good health.

The V gene is TRBV9, the J gene TRBJ2-2; no reliable D call. V was shortened by 0 bases and J by 0 bases, with 9 bases between the two germline ends. Germline V gives CDR1 SGDLS, CDR2 YYNGEE. The CDR3 contains 16 residues. CDR3 protein: CASSVVAGPNTGELFF. CDR3 coding DNA: TGTGCCAGCAGCGTAGTAGCAGGCCCGAACACCGGGGAGCTGTTTTTT.

The chain carries TRBV12-3 or TRBV12-4 and TRBJ1-6; a weak D match, TRBD1 (5 bases). This CDR3 region has 12 residues. V was shortened by 7 bases and J by 7 bases, with 8 bases between the two germline ends. This CDR3 reads CASNHRNSPLHF. The CDR3 DNA is TGTGCCAGCAATCACAGGAATTCACCCCTCCACTTT.

The V and J genes are TRBV6-2 or TRBV6-3 and TRBJ1-1; 12 bases agree with TRBD1. The CDR3 has 21 residues. Germline loops: CDR1 MNHEY, CDR2 SVGEGT. V lost 4 bases, J lost 1 base, and 19 bases stayed unmatched. The CDR3 spells CASSFPGQGAFGFRSNTEAFF. In DNA form, the CDR3 reads TGTGCCAGCAGTTTTCCGGGACAGGGGGCTTTTGGATTTCGTTCGAACACTGAAGCTTTCTTT.

V is TRBV3-1 (or the pseudogene TRBV3-2) and J is TRBJ1-1, with D uncertain. Germline V CDR1 and CDR2: LGHDT, YNNKEL (reference sequence). This CDR3 has 14 amino acids. Trimming shortened V by 1 base and J by 4 bases, and 10 bases separated the two germline ends. CDR3 in amino acids: CASSQGPSITEAFF. The DNA for the CDR3 is TGTGCCAGCAGCCAAGGACCCTCCATCACTGAAGCTTTCTTT.

The chain is built from TRBV5-1 and TRBJ2-1; D gene ambiguous. The germline gives CDR1 SGHRS, CDR2 YFSETQ. Trimming took off 1 base at V and 0 bases at J, with 11 bases between the two ends. The CDR3 sequence is 16 residues long. CDR3 protein: CASSLRASHSYNEQFF. Written as DNA, the CDR3 is TGCGCCAGCAGCTTGAGGGCGAGCCACTCCTACAATGAGCAGTTCTTC. Complete variable domain (other parts from reference TRBV5-1 and TRBJ2-1): KAGVTQTPRYLIKTRGQQVTLSCSPISGHRSVSWYQQTPGQGLQFLFEYFSETQRNKGNFPGRFSGRQFSNSRSEMNVSTLELGDSALYLCASSLRASHSYNEQFFGPGTRLTVL.

This rearrangement joins TRBV4-1 to TRBJ1-2; D unclear. With 0 bases removed from V and 8 bases from J, the gap between germline ends came to 10 bases. The germline CDR1 and CDR2 sequences are MGHRA and YSYEKL. This CDR3 spans 13 amino acids. DNA for the CDR3: TGCGCCAGCAGCCAAGAGGACCTAGGCGGCTACACCTTC. It translates to CASSQEDLGGYTF.

The chain is built from TRBV18 and TRBJ2-1; TRBD2 matches at 9 bases. The CDR3 consists of 16 residues. Germline V gives CDR1 KGHSH, CDR2 LQKENI. V was pared by 3 bases and J by 3 bases, with 6 bases of the junction left unmatched. For the CDR3, the DNA is TGTGCCAGCTCACCGGCGGGGGGGCAGTTCTACAATGAGCAGTTCTTC. This codes for CASSPAGGQFYNEQFF.

The table lists this clone with a count of one. V usage is TRBV7-2 and J usage is TRBJ1-5; 8 bases agree with TRBD1. CDR1 and CDR2 from the germline V gene are SGHTA and FQGNSA. The ends lost 4 bases at V and 10 bases at J; junction bases unmatched: 6. CDR3 length equals 13 residues. CDR3 in DNA: TGTGCCAGCAGCTCGACAGGGGAGCAACCCCAGCATTTT. Protein sequence: CASSSTGEQPQHF.

The chain employs TRBV5-6 and TRBJ1-2, with 7 bases that match TRBD1. Germline CDR1 is SGHDT and CDR2 is YYEEEE. The CDR3 is 11 amino acids. J was trimmed by 10 bases and V by 7 bases; bases with no gene match: 7. CDR3 loop: CASRQGLIYTF. The CDR3 DNA sequence: TGTGCCAGCCGACAGGGATTAATCTACACCTTC.